Below, one T cell receptor beta chain is given with its context. Its antigen is as yet unknown. Measured with immunoSEQ multiplex PCR; TCRdb has only the in-frame clones, and not every one. The sample holds 70,000 to 100,000 clones, around 84% seen once. This entry is derived from a study of T cells in localized non-small cell lung cancer. Study conclusions and caveats: For the top 100 tumor clones, a median around 55 also appeared in adjacent lung. Prolonged overall survival went with higher T cell density in the blood. Multi-region tumor sequencing was not done, so intratumor heterogeneity could not be excluded. Clonality of T cells reached its maximum in uninvolved adjacent lung, surpassing tumor.

The sequence was collected from a female donor over 55 with stage I lung adenocarcinoma. Sequenced material: peripheral blood, taken before any cancer treatment.

This CDR3 reads CSVEQRQGYNEQFF. The CDR3 region has the DNA TGCAGCGTTGAACAGAGACAGGGCTACAATGAGCAGTTCTTC. The V call is TRBV29-1, the J call TRBJ2-1, with 7 bases aligning to TRBD1. With V trimmed by 2 bases and J by 3 bases, 4 bases remained unmatched. Germline CDR1 SQVTM, CDR2 ANQGSEA. The CDR3 loop spans 14 amino acids.